One sample yielded the 10 T cell receptor beta chains listed below, sequenced in a study of shared clonotypes between healthy human individuals. Method: immunoSEQ multiplex PCR; TCRdb's copy keeps in-frame clones and lacks some. The table includes hundreds of thousands of clones, approximately 74% detected once. Material: memory CD4+ T cells sorted from blood. Specified subset: CD45RA-negative fraction. These receptors were taken from a woman aged 25 to 39 in good health.

A remark on this clone: Other DNA sequences in this sample translate to the same CDR3. V and J are TRBV11-2 and TRBJ2-1; D is ambiguous. The V gene's germline CDR1 is SGHAT and CDR2 FQNNGV. V gave up 0 bases and J gave up 3 bases, with 9 bases separating them. The CDR3 extends over 15 amino acids. In DNA form, the CDR3 reads TGTGCCAGCAGCTTAGACGGTACCGGCTACAATGAGCAGTTCTTC. Amino acid sequence: CASSLDGTGYNEQFF.

As concerns this clone: Relative to the germline gene, one junction end is altered; a read error may explain this. The chain carries TRBV6-1 and TRBJ2-7, with D perhaps TRBD2 (7 bases). Germline CDR1 reads MNHNS; CDR2 reads SASEGT. The CDR3 length is 12 residues. The CDR3 region is CAITTGGFVGIF. CDR3 DNA: TGTGCCATCACCACGGGGGGCTTCGTGGGTATATTC.

This clone was detected ten times or more. This chain uses TRBV7-6 with TRBJ1-5; TRBD1 might be the D (5 bases). Germline V gene sequence: CDR1 SGHVS, CDR2 FNYEAQ. This CDR3 comprises 14 residues. Trimming shortened V by 2 bases and J by 4 bases, and 9 bases separated the two germline ends. The CDR3, as DNA: TGTGCCAGCAGCTTACAGGACAATAATCAGCCCCAGCATTTT. Translated: CASSLQDNNQPQHF.

The rearrangement uses TRBV27 and TRBJ1-3; D is perhaps TRBD1 (5 bases). Trimming shortened V by 8 bases and J by 7 bases, and 15 bases separated the two germline ends. The CDR3 covers 13 residues. CDR1 and CDR2 from the germline V gene are MNHEY and SMNVEV (reference sequence). Here the CDR3 reads CASPRDGDNTIYF. CDR3 sequence (DNA): TGTGCCAGCCCCCGGGACGGGGACAACACCATATATTTT.

V usage is TRBV19 and J usage is TRBJ1-3, with 8 bases that match TRBD1. This CDR3 is 18 amino acids long. The germline V gene has CDR1 LNHDA and CDR2 SQIVND (reference sequence). The junction had 15 bases not matched to a gene; V was cut back by 3 bases and J by 5 bases. The CDR3 DNA is TGTGCCAGTAGTATCGCGGGCCGAGGGACAGGAGAACGAAACACCATATATTTT. Translated: CASSIAGRGTGERNTIYF.

V and J are TRBV6-1 and TRBJ2-7; D unresolved. V shed 7 bases and J shed 7 bases, with 14 bases lying between them. This CDR3 comprises 12 residues. Germline assignment: CDR1 MNHNS and CDR2 SASEGT. In DNA, the CDR3 is TGTGCCAGCACTTTGGACCACCGGGAGCAGTACTTC. As protein: CASTLDHREQYF.

The rearrangement links TRBV7-9 to TRBJ2-3; D not certain. Germline loops: CDR1 SEHNR, CDR2 FQNEAQ (reference sequence). V gave up 5 bases and J gave up 2 bases, with 17 bases separating them. This CDR3 is 16 amino acids long. The CDR3 bases are TGTGCCAGCAGCCCGCTGGAGAACCTCAACACAGATACGCAGTATTTT. This translates into CASSPLENLNTDTQYF.

The chain is built from TRBV7-3 and TRBJ1-5; D gene ambiguous. Germline assignment: CDR1 SGHTA and CDR2 FQGTGA. Trimming removed 4 bases from V and 9 bases from J, with 13 bases in between. This CDR3 contains 13 residues. DNA of the CDR3: TGTGCCAGCAGCTCCATTGCCGGCGGGCCCCAGCATTTT. It encodes CASSSIAGGPQHF.

The rearrangement uses TRBV25-1 and TRBJ1-1; D is undetermined. Trimming took 2 bases from V and 11 from J, leaving 9 bases between them. CDR1 is MGHDK, CDR2 SYGVNS, per germline. This CDR3 comprises 11 residues. DNA for the CDR3: TGTGCCAGCAGTGAAGGAAGGGAGGCTTTCTTT. Translated, it gives CASSEGREAFF.

This clone was counted once. The rearrangement joins TRBV5-4 to TRBJ2-5, with D perhaps assigned TRBD1 or TRBD2 (5 bases each). Trimming removed 0 bases at V and 7 bases at J, with 13 bases between. This CDR3 comprises 14 residues. The germline CDR1 and CDR2 sequences are SGHNT and YYREEE (reference sequence). The CDR3 sequence is CASSLVEPGGTQYF. CDR3 DNA sequence: TGTGCCAGCAGCTTGGTTGAGCCTGGGGGGACCCAGTACTTC.